A selection of T cell receptor beta chains follows, all from one sample in a study of control samples from healthy donors and cancer patients. This table comes from immunoSEQ multiplex PCR, and its TCRdb copy is limited to in-frame clones, with some not included. The sample holds over 150,000 clones, 94% seen once. Sequencing input: blood. The source of these receptors is a man aged 40-49 years in good health. CDR3s include the opening cysteine and the closing phenylalanine or tryptophan. Each record gives: V gene, D gene, clone size, J gene, CDR3 protein, CDR3 DNA. The D gene is left open where the match is weak. Clone size appears in some rows only: once, few, many, or a class for an expanded clone.

TRBV7-9	TRBD1	-	TRBJ1-6	CASSLVTGDRIYSPLHF	TGTGCCAGCAGCTTAGTAACCGGGGACAGGATCTATTCACCCCTCCACTTT
TRBV4-1	-	-	TRBJ2-2	CASRDGTSNTGELFF	TGCGCCAGCAGGGACGGGACGTCGAACACCGGGGAGCTGTTTTTT
TRBV6-1	-	-	TRBJ2-1	CASSENGRAYNEQFF	TGTGCCAGCAGTGAAAACGGGCGGGCCTACAATGAGCAGTTCTTC
TRBV2	-	-	TRBJ1-2	CASPDGGLRGYTF	TGTGCCAGCCCCGACGGGGGGCTGCGGGGCTACACCTTC
TRBV7-2	-	-	TRBJ1-5	CASSLQGNQPQHF	TGTGCCAGCAGCCTGCAGGGGAATCAGCCCCAGCATTTT
TRBV4-3	-	-	TRBJ1-2	CASSQEEYYGYTF	TGCGCCAGCAGCCAGGAAGAGTACTATGGCTACACCTTC
TRBV10-2	-	once	TRBJ1-1	CASSEGGTEAFF	TGCGCCAGCAGTGAAGGCGGGACTGAAGCTTTCTTT
TRBV27	TRBD2	-	TRBJ2-1	CAVGASGGGTEQFF	TGTGCCGTCGGGGCTAGCGGGGGAGGGACTGAGCAGTTCTTC
TRBV5-1	TRBD2	-	TRBJ2-1	CASSLRGGGNNEQFF	TGCGCCAGCAGCTTGCGCGGCGGGGGGAACAATGAGCAGTTCTTC
TRBV6-5	TRBD1	-	TRBJ2-7	CASTRGGTGGDRLYF	TGTGCCAGCACCCGGGGGGGGACAGGGGGCGATCGGCTGTACTTC